These 28 T cell receptor beta chains originate from one sample sequenced in a study of T cell responses to AZD1222 COVID-19 vaccine. The table came from immunoSEQ multiplex PCR; TCRdb's copy has only in-frame clones and leaves some out. The sample consists of about 63,000 clones, 80% to 90% of them appearing once. The specimen comprised peripheral blood, sampled 28 days after the second AZD1222 dose. The source of these receptors is an adult who received the AZD1222 COVID-19 vaccine.

Turning to this clone: Within the sample, other DNA sequences also encode this same CDR3. The chain is built from TRBV2 and TRBJ2-2; weak D call: TRBD1 (5 bases). Germline-derived CDR1 and CDR2 are SNHLY and FYNNEI. V gave up 4 bases and J gave up 2 bases, with 8 bases separating them. The CDR3 extends over 14 amino acids. CDR3 bases: TGTGCCAGCAGTGGGCAGGGTAACACCGGGGAGCTGTTTTTT. The encoded protein is CASSGQGNTGELFF. Full variable domain (remainder filled in from reference TRBV2 and TRBJ2-2): EPEVTQTPSHQVTQMGQEVILRCVPISNHLYFYWYRQILGQKVEFLVSFYNNEISEKSEIFDDQFSVERPDGSNFTLKIRSTKLEDSAMYFCASSGQGNTGELFFGEGSRLTVL.

The gene calls are TRBV4-1 and TRBJ2-4, with D unresolved. In germline, CDR1 is MGHRA, CDR2 YSYEKL. The ends were cut back, 1 base at V and 0 bases at J, with 19 bases in the middle. This CDR3 is 19 amino acids long. CDR3 DNA sequence: TGCGCCAGCAGCCAAGGGGCTGTCCCAGGAATTCTAGCCAAAAACATTCAGTACTTC. Amino acid sequence: CASSQGAVPGILAKNIQYF.

The chain carries TRBV19 and TRBJ1-2; D perhaps matches TRBD1 (5 bases). Germline CDR1 is LNHDA and CDR2 is SQIVND (reference sequence). The length of the CDR3 is 14 residues. Trimming cost V 8 bases and J 4 bases, with 17 bases left between them. The CDR3 bases are TGTGCCAGTTACCCGCGGTCAGGGACCTATGGCTACACCTTC. This translates into CASYPRSGTYGYTF.

This rearrangement joins TRBV5-6 to TRBJ1-2, with D hard to call. The V end was cut by 1 base, the J end by 8 bases, with 12 bases between. The germline V gene has CDR1 SGHDT and CDR2 YYEEEE. CDR3 length: 13 residues. The CDR3 loop reads CASSLLAGAGYTF. The CDR3 DNA reads TGTGCCAGCAGCTTGTTGGCAGGTGCCGGCTACACCTTC. Variable domain in full (rest from reference TRBV5-6 and TRBJ1-2): DAGVTQSPTHLIKTRGQQVTLRCSPKSGHDTVSWYQQALGQGPQFIFQYYEEEERQRGNFPDRFSGHQFPNYSSELNVNALLLGDSALYLCASSLLAGAGYTFGSGTRLTVV.

This clone was observed a few times. The rearrangement links TRBV7-9 to TRBJ2-2, with D uncertain. V lost 5 bases and J lost 6, with 10 bases in between. The length of the CDR3 is 13 residues. The germline CDR1 and CDR2 sequences are SEHNR and FQNEAQ (reference sequence). Here the CDR3 DNA reads TGTGCCAGCAGCCCAGAGTCCCCCGGGGAGCTGTTTTTT. It is translated as CASSPESPGELFF.

The rearrangement links TRBV10-3 to TRBJ2-7, with unresolved D. The CDR3 is made up of 13 amino acids. The germline gives CDR1 ENHRY, CDR2 SYGVKD. With 3 bases removed from V and 4 bases from J, the gap between germline ends came to 10 bases. The CDR3 reads CAISDRPRYEQYF. In DNA, the CDR3 is TGTGCCATCAGTGACCGCCCCAGGTACGAGCAGTACTTC.

This chain joins TRBV3-1 (or the pseudogene TRBV3-2) and TRBJ2-1; 10 bases fit TRBD2. Per the germline V gene, CDR1 is LGHDT and CDR2 is YNNKEL (reference sequence). The V segment lost 4 bases and the J segment 2 bases; nucleotides outside the gene matches: 2. The CDR3 has 15 amino acids. CDR3 amino acids: CASSRSGGAYNEQFF. The CDR3 DNA follows: TGTGCCAGCAGCCGAAGCGGGGGGGCCTACAATGAGCAGTTCTTC.

The rearrangement joins TRBV10-3 to TRBJ1-2; D ambiguous. There are 13 residues in the CDR3. V was clipped by 6 bases and J by 0 bases, with 8 bases between them. Germline CDR1 and CDR2: ENHRY and SYGVKD. The CDR3 DNA sequence: TGTGCCATCAGAAGGCCAGCTAACTATGGCTACACCTTC. Its translation is CAIRRPANYGYTF.

The chain carries TRBV6-1 and TRBJ1-2; D remains unclear. The CDR3 contains 14 residues. Germline V gene data show CDR1 as MNHNS and CDR2 as SASEGT. The V and J ends lost 3 bases and 0 bases respectively, with 8 bases between them. The CDR3 region is CASSESGSNYGYTF. CDR3 bases: TGTGCCAGCAGTGAGTCAGGTTCTAACTATGGCTACACCTTC.

By sample share, this clone is medium-sized. The genes are TRBV7-9 and TRBJ2-7; 8 bases line up with TRBD2. The germline CDR1 and CDR2 sequences are SEHNR and FQNEAQ (reference sequence). CDR3 length: 15 amino acids. V shed 6 bases, J shed 3 bases, and the junction held 10 bases outside the gene matches. The CDR3: CASSLAGGVGYEQYF. CDR3 sequence (DNA): TGTGCCAGCAGTCTTGCGGGGGGAGTTGGCTACGAGCAGTACTTC.

The CDR3 loop is CASSVREETQYF. The CDR3 coding sequence is TGTGCCAGCAGCGTAAGGGAAGAGACGCAGTATTTT. This chain connects TRBV9 to TRBJ2-3; D remains unclear. The length of the CDR3 is 12 residues. The V gene lost 1 base and the J gene lost 9 bases, with 9 bases spanning the gap. The germline gives CDR1 SGDLS, CDR2 YYNGEE.

This clone was seen a handful of times. The V and J genes are TRBV5-5 and TRBJ2-7; 11 bases are a match to TRBD1. With 4 bases clipped from V and 7 bases from J, the junction kept 10 bases outside the gene matches. The germline V gene encodes CDR1 SGHKS and CDR2 YYEKEE (reference sequence). The CDR3 consists of 15 residues. In nucleotides, the CDR3 is TGTGCCAGCAGCCAGAGGACAGGGGGCTCTCAGGAGCAGTACTTC. Translating it yields CASSQRTGGSQEQYF.

This chain connects TRBV27 to TRBJ2-3; TRBD2 agrees at 13 bases. With V trimmed by 6 bases and J by 6 bases, 3 bases remained unmatched. The CDR3 contains 14 residues. CDR1 and CDR2 from the germline V gene are MNHEY and SMNVEV (reference sequence). CDR3 DNA: TGTGCCAGCAGGGTGGGACTAGCGGGGGATACGCAGTATTTT. Translated: CASRVGLAGDTQYF.

The chain carries TRBV5-4 and TRBJ2-7, with D perhaps matching TRBD2 (5 bases). The CDR3 has 13 residues. CDR1 and CDR2 (germline): SGHNT, YYREEE (reference sequence). The V gene lost 4 bases and the J gene lost 0 bases, with 8 bases spanning the gap. For the CDR3, the DNA is TGTGCCAGCAGCACTAGGGCCTCCTACGAGCAGTACTTC. Protein: CASSTRASYEQYF.

The V gene is TRBV30, the J gene TRBJ1-3; D gene unclear. The germline V gene encodes CDR1 GTSNPN and CDR2 SVGIG (reference sequence). Trimming cost V 3 bases and J 1 base, with 4 bases left between them. The CDR3 has 12 amino acids. CDR3 sequence: CAWRGSGNTIYF. The CDR3 coding sequence is TGTGCCTGGAGAGGATCTGGAAACACCATATATTTT.

The V call is TRBV7-9, the J call TRBJ2-2; TRBD1 aligns across 8 bases. Losses at the gene ends were 6 bases for V and 3 bases for J; bases not matched to a gene: 6. From germline, CDR1 is SEHNR and CDR2 FQNEAQ (reference sequence). The CDR3 has 15 residues. In DNA form, the CDR3 reads TGTGCCAGCAGGCCCGGGACAGGCGACACCGGGGAGCTGTTTTTT. Its protein product is CASRPGTGDTGELFF.

The rearrangement uses TRBV6-5 and TRBJ1-4; D might be TRBD1 (6 bases). Trimming stripped 9 bases from V and 3 bases from J, with 14 bases between. The germline CDR1 and CDR2 sequences are MNHEY and SVGAGI. This CDR3 has 14 residues. The CDR3 region has the DNA TGTGCCAGTGAAAAGGACAGATCTAATGAAAAACTGTTTTTT. As protein: CASEKDRSNEKLFF.

This clone appeared a few times. In DNA, the CDR3 is TGCGCCAGCAGCCGCGGCACGGCAAACACTGAAGCTTTCTTT. Its translation is CASSRGTANTEAFF. The rearrangement links TRBV4-1 to TRBJ1-1; D not resolved. V shed 4 bases and J shed 2 bases, with 11 bases lying between them. Germline V CDR1 and CDR2: MGHRA, YSYEKL. The CDR3 runs to 14 residues.

This chain links TRBV5-6 with TRBJ2-7, with D tentatively TRBD1 (5 bases). The germline V gene encodes CDR1 SGHDT and CDR2 YYEEEE. The V and J ends lost 1 base and 1 base respectively, with 9 bases between them. This CDR3 is 14 amino acids long. DNA of the CDR3: TGTGCCAGCAGCTTGCCCCGACAGTCCTACGAGCAGTACTTC. Protein: CASSLPRQSYEQYF.

V gene TRBV5-6 combines with J gene TRBJ1-1; D possibly corresponds to TRBD1 (5 bases). CDR1 is SGHDT and CDR2 is YYEEEE in the germline V gene. The CDR3 is 14 amino acids. Between the trimmed V and J ends, which lost 4 bases and 10 bases, there was a span of 20 bases. CDR3 region: CASSSVGTQIVAFF. CDR3 bases: TGTGCCAGCAGCAGTGTCGGGACCCAGATCGTAGCTTTCTTT.

The rearrangement joins TRBV12-3 or TRBV12-4 to TRBJ2-7; D gene unclear. V dropped 2 bases and J dropped 7 bases, with 12 bases sitting between them. This CDR3 spans 13 amino acids. In nucleotides, the CDR3 is TGTGCCAGCAGTTTACTGAGGCTGGGGGAGCAGTACTTC. Its protein product is CASSLLRLGEQYF.

The rearrangement links TRBV30 to TRBJ1-2, with 7 bases aligning to TRBD1. CDR1 GTSNPN and CDR2 SVGIG come from the germline V gene (reference sequence). This CDR3 contains 14 residues. V dropped 3 bases and J dropped 4; count of bases not matched to a gene: 8. CDR3 protein: CAWRSKGARYGYTF. The CDR3 DNA reads TGTGCCTGGAGGTCGAAGGGGGCTCGCTATGGCTACACCTTC.

This chain joins TRBV11-2 and TRBJ1-2; 8 nucleotides match TRBD1. The germline CDR1 and CDR2 sequences are SGHAT and FQNNGV. CDR3 length: 15 amino acids. V gave up 5 bases and J gave up 6 bases; unmatched junction bases: 11. The CDR3 reads CASSEPGTGTHGYTF. The DNA of the CDR3 is TGTGCCAGCAGCGAGCCCGGGACAGGCACCCATGGCTACACCTTC.

The chain joins TRBV4-3 to TRBJ2-5, with D perhaps TRBD2 (6 bases). The ends were cut back, 0 bases at V and 2 bases at J, with 10 bases in the middle. Germline V gene lookup returns CDR1 LGHNA and CDR2 YSLEER. The CDR3 spans 15 residues. The DNA of the CDR3 is TGCGCCAGCAGCCAAGAGCGGGACGGACAAGAGACCCAGTACTTC. The encoded protein is CASSQERDGQETQYF.

The rearrangement joins TRBV10-3 to TRBJ1-2, with D unresolved. The CDR3 has 16 residues. Germline assignment: CDR1 ENHRY and CDR2 SYGVKD. Trimming removed 0 bases from V and 6 bases from J, with 17 bases in between. Here the CDR3 reads CAISESKDSLSDGYTF. CDR3 nucleotide sequence: TGTGCCATCAGTGAGTCGAAGGACTCCCTCTCGGATGGCTACACCTTC.

The rearrangement links TRBV12-5 to TRBJ2-2; tentative D call: TRBD2 (6 bases). Deletions cut 0 bases from V and 0 bases from J, with 20 bases between. Germline V CDR1 and CDR2: LGHNT, FRNRAP. This CDR3 is 20 amino acids long. The CDR3 here is CASGLVRRGLIPSNTGELFF. For the CDR3, the DNA is TGTGCTAGTGGTTTGGTACGGAGGGGCCTTATACCCTCGAACACCGGGGAGCTGTTTTTT. Using reference TRBV12-5 and TRBJ2-2 for the parts outside the CDR3, the full variable domain is DARVTQTPRHKVTEMGQEVTMRCQPILGHNTVFWYRQTMMQGLELLAYFRNRAPLDDSGMPKDRFSAEMPDATLATLKIQPSEPRDSAVYFCASGLVRRGLIPSNTGELFFGEGSRLTVL.

V usage is TRBV30 and J usage is TRBJ2-6, with D unresolved. Trimming took 3 bases from V and 0 from J, leaving 3 bases between them. Germline CDR1 reads GTSNPN; CDR2 reads SVGIG (reference sequence). The CDR3 loop spans 13 amino acids. The CDR3 protein is CAWRISGANVLTF. The CDR3 coding sequence is TGTGCCTGGAGAATCTCTGGGGCCAACGTCCTGACTTTC.

The chain is built from TRBV10-3 and TRBJ1-3, with TRBD1 matching 7 bases. The CDR3 extends over 15 amino acids. V dropped 5 bases and J dropped 2; count of bases not matched to a gene: 6. Germline lookup yields CDR1 ENHRY and CDR2 SYGVKD. The DNA of the CDR3 is TGTGCCATCAGTCAGGGGGTATCCACTGGAAACACCATATATTTT. Translation gives CAISQGVSTGNTIYF.